A selection of T cell receptor beta chains follows, all from one sample in a study of blood T cell repertoires in COVID-19. TCRdb's copy holds only in-frame clones and misses some; the assay was immunoSEQ multiplex PCR. The profile shows hundreds of thousands of clones, over 80% of them singletons. The specimen sequenced was PBMCs or T cells enriched from blood (not recorded which). The receptors were sampled from a young woman who had recovered from COVID-19. CDR3s include the opening cysteine and the closing phenylalanine or tryptophan. The D gene is left open where the match is weak. Where a row states a size, it is once, few, many or the class of an expanded clone; other rows omit it.

j_call	v_call	d_call	clone_size	cdr3_aa	cdr3_nt
TRBJ1-2	TRBV6-5	-	-	CASSYSKQAYGYTF	TGTGCCAGCAGTTACTCGAAACAGGCCTATGGCTACACCTTC
TRBJ1-2	TRBV10-3	TRBD1	-	CAISLEDRGGYTF	TGTGCCATCAGTCTTGAGGACAGGGGCGGCTACACCTTC
TRBJ2-7	TRBV6-5	TRBD1	-	CASWDRGSYEQYF	TGTGCCAGCTGGGACAGGGGATCCTACGAGCAGTACTTC
TRBJ2-1	TRBV27	-	-	CASSLSGSNEQFF	TGTGCCAGCAGTTTATCCGGTAGCAATGAGCAGTTCTTC
TRBJ1-5	TRBV27	TRBD1	-	CASSPSRDRGNYFNSNQPQHF	TGTGCCAGCAGTCCTTCCCGGGACAGGGGAAACTACTTCAATAGCAATCAGCCCCAGCATTTT
TRBJ1-2	TRBV12-3/TRBV12-4	-	once	CASSLREEYGYTF	TGTGCCAGCAGTTTACGGGAGGAGTATGGCTACACCTTC
TRBJ1-6	TRBV11-3	-	-	CASSSWGDNSPLHF	TGTGCCAGCAGCTCCTGGGGCGATAATTCACCCCTCCACTTT
TRBJ2-3	TRBV10-3	-	-	CAISVVSSTDTQYF	TGTGCCATCAGTGTTGTCAGTAGCACAGATACGCAGTATTTT
TRBJ2-5	TRBV18	-	-	CASSPPTGQETQYF	TGTGCCAGCTCACCCCCGACAGGCCAAGAGACCCAGTACTTC
TRBJ1-2	TRBV5-8	-	few	CASSLGATTNYGYTF	TGTGCCAGCAGCTTGGGGGCAACGACTAACTATGGCTACACCTTC
TRBJ2-7	TRBV6-5	-	-	CASSQKQGSSYEQYF	TGTGCCAGCAGTCAAAAACAGGGATCCTCCTACGAGCAGTACTTC
TRBJ2-5	TRBV1	-	-	CTSRGVETQYF	TGCACCAGTCGGGGGGTAGAGACCCAGTACTTC
TRBJ2-5	TRBV3-1/TRBV3-2	TRBD2	-	CASSQERLAGVETQYF	TGTGCCAGCAGCCAAGAGCGGCTAGCGGGAGTAGAGACCCAGTACTTC
TRBJ1-5	TRBV5-5	-	once	CASRGTGRINQPQHF	TGTGCCAGCAGAGGTACAGGGCGGATCAATCAGCCCCAGCATTTT
TRBJ1-1	TRBV28	TRBD1	-	CASTPNRGRGEAFF	TGTGCCAGCACCCCCAACAGGGGGCGAGGTGAAGCTTTCTTT
TRBJ1-1	TRBV19	-	-	CASSTRGTEAFF	TGTGCCAGTAGTACCCGGGGGACTGAAGCTTTCTTT
TRBJ2-3	TRBV5-1	-	-	CASRANTDTQYF	TGCGCCAGCCGAGCGAACACAGATACGCAGTATTTT
TRBJ1-4	TRBV6-5	TRBD1	-	CASSSPTRQGSGKLFF	TGTGCCAGCAGTTCCCCCACCCGACAGGGATCAGGAAAACTGTTTTTT
TRBJ1-1	TRBV27	-	-	CASSPKGGAGIEAFF	TGTGCCAGCAGTCCAAAGGGGGGGGCGGGTATTGAAGCTTTCTTT
TRBJ2-1	TRBV5-5	TRBD1	once	CASSPDRVNEQFF	TGTGCCAGCAGCCCGGACAGGGTAAATGAGCAGTTCTTC
TRBJ1-4	TRBV12-3/TRBV12-4	-	-	CASSLAGFLFF	TGTGCCAGCAGTTTGGCGGGGTTTCTGTTTTTT
TRBJ2-1	TRBV9	-	-	CASSVGGRYNEQFF	TGTGCCAGCAGCGTGGGGGGGCGCTACAATGAGCAGTTCTTC
TRBJ1-1	TRBV29-1	-	-	CSVEAVGTGVYTEAFF	TGCAGCGTTGAAGCGGTGGGGACGGGGGTTTATACTGAAGCTTTCTTT
TRBJ2-5	TRBV27	TRBD2	-	CASSFLARTSGRAKGAETQYF	TGTGCCAGCAGTTTCCTCGCCCGGACTAGCGGGAGGGCCAAAGGCGCAGAGACCCAGTACTTC
TRBJ1-5	TRBV6-6	-	-	CATPRPGQPQHF	TGTGCCACCCCCCGGCCGGGTCAGCCCCAGCATTTT
TRBJ2-5	TRBV11-3	-	-	CASSRSLQETQYF	TGTGCCAGCAGTCGGTCACTACAAGAGACCCAGTACTTC
TRBJ2-1	TRBV7-2	-	few	CASSLGSGAGEQFF	TGTGCCAGCAGCTTAGGTTCAGGGGCCGGTGAGCAGTTCTTC
TRBJ1-1	TRBV24-1	-	-	CATSDADRPAKAFF	TGTGCCACCAGTGATGCCGACAGGCCGGCGAAAGCTTTCTTT
TRBJ1-4	TRBV28	-	-	CATRGASTNEKLFF	TGTGCCACCCGGGGAGCCTCAACTAATGAAAAACTGTTTTTT
TRBJ2-1	TRBV24-1	-	-	CATSDDHGNNNEQFF	TGTGCCACCAGTGACGATCACGGGAACAACAATGAGCAGTTCTTC
TRBJ1-1	TRBV18	TRBD1	-	CASSLDRVFGTEAFF	TGTGCCAGCTCACTGGACAGGGTTTTTGGTACTGAAGCTTTCTTT
TRBJ2-2	TRBV19	-	-	CASSMVTGTGELFF	TGTGCCAGTAGTATGGTAACGGGAACCGGGGAGCTGTTTTTT
TRBJ2-3	TRBV5-1	-	-	CASSLAGGRPRLITDTQYF	TGCGCCAGCAGCTTGGCCGGGGGACGACCTCGCCTAATCACAGATACGCAGTATTTT
TRBJ1-2	TRBV18	-	-	CASSPPGRVINYGYTF	TGTGCCAGCTCACCACCGGGCAGGGTAATCAACTATGGCTACACCTTC
TRBJ1-3	TRBV11-3	TRBD1	-	CASSSRTGAGNTIYF	TGTGCCAGCAGCTCCCGGACAGGGGCTGGAAACACCATATATTTT
TRBJ1-2	TRBV6-5	-	-	CASSYSEQGWGYTF	TGTGCCAGCAGTTATTCGGAACAGGGTTGGGGCTACACCTTC
TRBJ2-1	TRBV5-4	-	-	CASSSTRQGRGGEQFF	TGTGCCAGCAGCTCAACTCGACAGGGGAGGGGAGGTGAGCAGTTCTTC
TRBJ1-5	TRBV7-8	-	-	CASSSSGVFLQPQHF	TGTGCCAGCAGCTCGTCAGGGGTATTTCTACAGCCCCAGCATTTT
TRBJ1-2	TRBV28	-	-	CASSSGDQYPGGYTF	TGTGCCAGCAGTTCAGGGGACCAGTACCCTGGCGGCTACACCTTC
TRBJ2-5	TRBV7-2	TRBD2	-	CASSPERGPYQETQYF	TGTGCCAGCAGCCCTGAGCGGGGGCCCTACCAAGAGACCCAGTACTTC
TRBJ1-2	TRBV24-1	-	-	CATSDTVNGYTF	TGTGCCACCAGTGATACGGTGAACGGCTACACCTTC
TRBJ1-5	TRBV7-9	-	-	CASSLTSSGGQPQHF	TGTGCCAGCAGCTTGACATCCTCGGGGGGTCAGCCCCAGCATTTT
TRBJ1-1	TRBV25-1	TRBD1	-	CASNDRGPGTEAFF	TGTGCCAGCAATGACAGGGGGCCGGGCACTGAAGCTTTCTTT
TRBJ1-2	TRBV27	TRBD1	-	CASRMTGIHYGYTF	TGTGCCAGCAGGATGACAGGGATCCACTATGGCTACACCTTC
TRBJ1-5	TRBV5-1	-	-	CASSLEGSGNQPQHF	TGCGCCAGCAGCTTGGAGGGGTCTGGCAATCAGCCCCAGCATTTT
TRBJ1-1	TRBV6-2/TRBV6-3	-	-	CASSQSSNTEAFF	TGTGCCAGCAGTCAAAGCTCCAACACTGAAGCTTTCTTT
TRBJ1-2	TRBV6-1	TRBD1	-	CASSEFGTGPAYGYTF	TGTGCCAGCAGTGAATTCGGGACAGGGCCGGCCTATGGCTACACCTTC
TRBJ2-5	TRBV19	TRBD2	-	CASSLGLAGGPRLETQYF	TGTGCCAGTAGTCTGGGACTAGCGGGAGGGCCAAGGTTGGAGACCCAGTACTTC
TRBJ2-5	TRBV18	-	-	CASSWSRSEETQYF	TGTGCCAGCTCCTGGTCGAGGTCGGAAGAGACCCAGTACTTC
TRBJ1-5	TRBV19	TRBD1	-	CASSTGQGEFVVQHF	TGTGCCAGTAGTACGGGACAGGGTGAATTTGTGGTCCAGCATTTT
TRBJ2-7	TRBV11-3	-	-	CASSFAGSEQYF	TGTGCCAGCAGCTTCGCAGGGTCCGAGCAGTACTTC
TRBJ2-3	TRBV6-2/TRBV6-3	-	-	CASSSGGDRVTDTQYF	TGTGCCAGCAGTTCCGGGGGGGACAGGGTCACAGATACGCAGTATTTT
TRBJ1-1	TRBV27	-	few	CASSPPAGAMNTEAFF	TGTGCCAGCAGTCCCCCCGCAGGGGCCATGAACACTGAAGCTTTCTTT
TRBJ1-2	TRBV3-1/TRBV3-2	-	-	CASSRGTGANYGYTF	TGTGCCAGCAGTCGTGGGACGGGAGCTAACTATGGCTACACCTTC
TRBJ2-1	TRBV27	-	-	CASSQTSTGDEQFF	TGTGCCAGCAGCCAGACTAGTACAGGGGATGAGCAGTTCTTC